This paragraph reports one TCR beta chain. V lost 0 bases and J 7 bases, leaving 8 bases between the germline ends. CDR3 length: 13 residues. Germline CDR1 and CDR2: SGDLS and YYNGEE. The sample originates from a study of shared clonotypes between healthy human individuals. This table comes from immunoSEQ multiplex PCR, and its TCRdb copy is limited to in-frame clones, with some not included. Of about a million clones listed, 77% are singletons. The chain carries TRBV9 and TRBJ1-5, with TRBD1 as a possible D gene (6 bases). The sample was memory CD4+ T cells from PBMCs. Subset defined: CD45RA-negative fraction. The TCR sequence derives from a man younger than 35 in good health. Some clones in this sample may be carry-over from other donors' samples. This CDR3 is CASSVGQAQPQHF. CDR3 DNA sequence: TGTGCCAGCAGCGTAGGACAGGCCCAGCCCCAGCATTTT.